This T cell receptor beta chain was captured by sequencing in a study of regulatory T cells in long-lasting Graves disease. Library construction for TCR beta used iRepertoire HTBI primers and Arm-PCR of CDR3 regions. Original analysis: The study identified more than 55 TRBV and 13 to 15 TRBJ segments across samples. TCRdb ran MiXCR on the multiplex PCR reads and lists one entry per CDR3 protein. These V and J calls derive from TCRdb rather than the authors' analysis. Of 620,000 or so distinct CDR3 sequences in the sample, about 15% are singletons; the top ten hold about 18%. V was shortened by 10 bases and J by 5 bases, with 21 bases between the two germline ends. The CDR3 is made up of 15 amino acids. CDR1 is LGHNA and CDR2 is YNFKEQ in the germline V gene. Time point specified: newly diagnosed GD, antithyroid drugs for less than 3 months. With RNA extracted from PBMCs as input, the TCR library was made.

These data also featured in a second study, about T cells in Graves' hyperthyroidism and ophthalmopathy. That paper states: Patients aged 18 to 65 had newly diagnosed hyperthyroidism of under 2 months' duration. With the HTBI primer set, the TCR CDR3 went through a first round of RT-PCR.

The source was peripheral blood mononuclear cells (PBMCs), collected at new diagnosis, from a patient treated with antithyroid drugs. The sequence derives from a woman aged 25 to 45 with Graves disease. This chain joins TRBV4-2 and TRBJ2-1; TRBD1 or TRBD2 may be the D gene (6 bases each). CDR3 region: CANIASGRGHNEQFF. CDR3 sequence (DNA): TGTGCCAACATAGCGTCGGGACGGGGGCACAATGAGCAGTTCTTC.